Shown below are 31 T cell receptor beta chains from a single sample sequenced in a study of human T cells and chemical hapten exposure (dated by TCRdb to about 2021). What the time point label conveys for this sample: patch test 2, 6 weeks after DPC sensitization. Per the publication, the treatment or condition label means: therapeutic diphenylcyclopropenone sensitization with weekly scalp DPC. Library generation was performed with RACE. Sequencing took place on a NextSeq 500. The public reads were quality trimmed at Q25 with fastp and then assembled into clones with MiXCR by TCRdb, keeping productive beta chains. Rows with a matching CDR3 protein are joined into one entry that keeps the most common DNA and genes. Across this sample there are approximately 68,000 distinct CDR3 sequences, with 8.5% seen only once. Around 3% of the sample goes to the ten largest clones. Sequenced material: whole blood, taken in connection with sensitization to the hapten diphenylcyclopropenone (DPC). These receptor sequences come from a woman aged 45-65 years with alopecia areata. Some clones in this sample may be carry-over from other donors' samples.

This clonotype was recorded at least ten times. This chain uses TRBV7-8 with TRBJ1-1, with 8 positions matching TRBD1. The CDR3 spans 14 residues. Germline assignment: CDR1 SGHVS and CDR2 FQNEAQ. Germline trimming cut 5 bases from V and 5 bases from J; bases unmatched to any gene: 7. The CDR3 spells CASSPTGGGTEAFF. The CDR3 DNA sequence: TGTGCCAGCAGCCCAACAGGGGGAGGTACTGAAGCTTTCTTT.

The genes are TRBV5-6 and TRBJ2-1; 8 positions agree with TRBD1. The CDR3 loop spans 13 amino acids. The trim removed 6 bases at V and 8 bases at J, leaving 7 bases unmatched. CDR1 is SGHDT and CDR2 is YYEEEE in the germline V gene. CDR3 sequence: CASIQGAQDEQFF. CDR3 in DNA: TGTGCCAGCATCCAGGGGGCGCAGGATGAGCAGTTCTTC.

The rearrangement links TRBV25-1 to TRBJ2-7; D unclear. V lost 6 bases and J 6 bases, leaving 12 bases between the germline ends. The CDR3 contains 12 residues. Germline V gives CDR1 MGHDK, CDR2 SYGVNS. The CDR3 here is CASSFDMPEQYF. The CDR3 DNA follows: TGTGCCAGCAGCTTTGACATGCCCGAGCAGTACTTC.

This clonotype was counted between two and nine times. The gene calls are TRBV5-4 and TRBJ2-7, with 10 positions matching TRBD1. CDR1 is SGHNT, CDR2 YYREEE, per germline (reference sequence). The CDR3 contains 13 residues. The trim removed 4 bases at V and 9 bases at J, leaving 7 bases unmatched. CDR3 sequence reads: CASSEGQGPRQYF. The CDR3 bases are TGTGCCAGCAGCGAGGGACAGGGGCCTCGGCAGTACTTC.

This clonotype has at least ten counts. This chain links TRBV20-1 with TRBJ1-3; TRBD1 aligns across 7 bases. Trimming cost V 4 bases and J 0 bases; bases outside gene matches: 9. From germline, CDR1 is DFQATT and CDR2 SNEGSKA (reference sequence). This CDR3 has 16 amino acids. As DNA, the CDR3 is TGCAGTGCTACTTCTCGACAGGGCCTCTCTGGAAACACCATATATTTT. Its translation is CSATSRQGLSGNTIYF.

This clonotype has only a few counts. This chain links TRBV9 with TRBJ2-3, with TRBD2 matching over 10 bases. Trimming at V came to 0 bases and at J to 9 bases, leaving 4 bases not matched to a gene. The CDR3 length is 14 residues. Germline V gene sequence: CDR1 SGDLS, CDR2 YYNGEE. CDR3 sequence: CASSVATSGVTQYF. In DNA form, the CDR3 reads TGTGCCAGCAGCGTAGCCACTAGCGGGGTAACGCAGTATTTT.

This clonotype has more than one count but fewer than ten. The chain links TRBV4-3 to TRBJ2-1; 9 nucleotides agree with TRBD1. V was pared by 3 bases and J by 4 bases, with 10 bases of the junction left unmatched. Germline loops: CDR1 LGHNA, CDR2 YSLEER. This CDR3 has 17 amino acids. The CDR3: CASSQEPDRGWYNEQFF. The CDR3 nucleotides are TGCGCCAGCAGCCAGGAGCCGGACAGGGGATGGTACAATGAGCAGTTCTTC.

This clonotype showed up just a few times. The rearrangement links TRBV3-1 to TRBJ1-3; unclear D gene. V was shortened by 4 bases and J by 4 bases, with 14 bases between the two germline ends. Germline V gives CDR1 LGHDT, CDR2 YNNKEL (reference sequence). The CDR3 covers 15 residues. CDR3 in amino acids: CASSPFMDPGNTIYF. DNA for the CDR3: TGTGCCAGCAGCCCTTTCATGGACCCCGGAAACACCATATATTTT.

The chain carries TRBV12-3 or TRBV12-4 and TRBJ1-4; D gene uncertain. V shed 3 bases and J shed 1 base, with 9 bases lying between them. The CDR3 runs 15 residues. CDR3 sequence reads: CASSLSGKTNEKLFF. DNA of the CDR3: TGTGCCAGCAGTTTGTCGGGGAAAACTAATGAAAAACTGTTTTTT.

This clonotype was picked up a small number of times. V gene TRBV5-8 combines with J gene TRBJ2-7; 10 bases line up with TRBD2. This CDR3 comprises 14 residues. The V and J ends lost 4 bases and 3 bases, in that order; junction bases with no gene match: 4. Germline CDR1 SGHTS, CDR2 YDEGEE. In DNA, the CDR3 is TGTGCCAGCAGCATTACTAGCGGGATCTACGAGCAGTACTTC. Protein sequence: CASSITSGIYEQYF.

This clonotype has a count of ten or more. The J gene is TRBJ1-1, the V gene TRBV6-6; possible D gene TRBD1, 6 bases. Trimming removed 6 bases at V and 0 bases at J, with 11 bases between. CDR1 MNHNY and CDR2 SVGAGI come from the germline V gene (reference sequence). This CDR3 contains 14 residues. In nucleotides, the CDR3 is TGTGCCAGCAGCGAGGGGGAGTTGAACACTGAAGCTTTCTTT. This codes for CASSEGELNTEAFF.

This clonotype was detected ten times or more. The chain is built from TRBV29-1 and TRBJ2-5; a possible D gene is TRBD2 (5 bases). There are 13 residues in the CDR3. CDR1 is SQVTM, CDR2 ANQGSEA, per germline. With 4 bases removed from V and 5 bases from J, the gap between germline ends came to 14 bases. The CDR3 spells CSVVGSWSETQYF. The CDR3 DNA sequence: TGCAGCGTTGTTGGGAGCTGGTCGGAGACCCAGTACTTC. Drawing the rest from reference TRBV29-1 and TRBJ2-5, the complete variable domain is SAVISQKPSRDICQRGTSLTIQCQVDSQVTMMFWYRQQPGQSLTLIATANQGSEATYESGFVIDKFPISRPNLTFSTLTVSNMSPEDSSIYLCSVVGSWSETQYFGPGTRLLVL.

The CDR3 DNA is TGTGCCAGCAGGGTGAACAGGGAGGTCACCGGGGAGCTGTTTTTT. Residues: CASRVNREVTGELFF. V gene TRBV27 combines with J gene TRBJ2-2; the D call may be TRBD1 or TRBD2 (6 bases each). The CDR3 loop spans 15 amino acids. Germline V gene sequence: CDR1 MNHEY, CDR2 SMNVEV (reference sequence). V was pared by 6 bases and J by 4 bases, with 15 bases between.

The J gene is TRBJ2-7, the V gene TRBV9, with D possibly matching TRBD2 (5 bases). This CDR3 is 14 amino acids long. Germline CDR1 and CDR2: SGDLS and YYNGEE. Trimming took off 7 bases at V and 4 bases at J, with 18 bases between the two ends. CDR3 sequence (DNA): TGTGCCAGCCTCGGAACAGACCGGGGTTACGAGCAGTACTTC. It translates to CASLGTDRGYEQYF.

This clonotype was observed a handful of times. CDR3 in DNA: TGCAGTGCTACGAAGGCCACTGAAGCTTTCTTT. Protein sequence: CSATKATEAFF. This chain connects TRBV20-1 to TRBJ1-1; no clear D. Germline CDR1 DFQATT, CDR2 SNEGSKA (reference sequence). Trimming took off 4 bases at V and 4 bases at J, with 7 bases between the two ends. The CDR3 sequence is 11 residues long.

As to this clonotype: One junction end does not reproduce the germline sequence, and a read error may be involved. The V gene is TRBV29-1, the J gene TRBJ2-1; 7 bases are shared with TRBD1. Germline V gives CDR1 SQVTM, CDR2 ANQGSEA. The length of the CDR3 is 13 residues. CDR3 loop: CSFDYRGGHEQFF. The CDR3 DNA reads TGCAGCTTTGATTACCGAGGGGGCCATGAGCAGTTCTTC.

This clonotype has at least ten counts. CDR3 sequence: CASSELDGPYGYTF. DNA of the CDR3: TGTGCCAGCAGTGAATTGGACGGACCCTATGGCTACACCTTC. The chain employs TRBV25-1 and TRBJ1-2; D gene unclear. Germline V CDR1 and CDR2: MGHDK, SYGVNS. Deletions cut 1 base from V and 4 bases from J, with 10 bases between. This CDR3 has 14 amino acids.

The table lists this clonotype with a few counts. This chain joins TRBV5-1 and TRBJ2-3; 10 bases map to TRBD1. The CDR3 sequence is 21 residues long. V trimming: 1 base; J trimming: 7 bases; junction bases outside the gene matches: 24. Germline values: CDR1 SGHRS, CDR2 YFSETQ. The CDR3 loop is CASSLSSPGGLTTGGENTQYF. DNA of the CDR3: TGCGCCAGCAGCTTGTCCTCCCCCGGAGGATTAACGACAGGGGGCGAAAATACGCAGTATTTT. The variable domain in full, with the rest retrieved from reference TRBV5-1 and TRBJ2-3, is KAGVTQTPRYLIKTRGQQVTLSCSPISGHRSVSWYQQTPGQGLQFLFEYFSETQRNKGNFPGRFSGRQFSNSRSEMNVSTLELGDSALYLCASSLSSPGGLTTGGENTQYFGPGTRLTVL.

This clonotype has at least ten counts. This chain joins TRBV29-1 and TRBJ1-3; 11 nucleotides align to TRBD1. The germline CDR1 and CDR2 sequences are SQVTM and ANQGSEA. The CDR3 loop spans 16 amino acids. The trim removed 5 bases at V and 2 bases at J, leaving 8 bases unmatched. CDR3 sequence: CSVTGTGGSTGNTIYF. CDR3 DNA sequence: TGCAGCGTTACCGGGACAGGGGGATCCACTGGAAACACCATATATTTT.

This clonotype was seen a handful of times. The CDR3 reads CASSLARGENTEAFF. The DNA for the CDR3 is TGTGCCAGCAGCTTGGCCCGTGGGGAGAACACTGAAGCTTTCTTT. The rearrangement joins TRBV5-4 to TRBJ1-1; D is unresolved. The CDR3 totals 15 residues. V shed 0 bases and J shed 1 base, with 10 bases lying between them. Germline lookup yields CDR1 SGHNT and CDR2 YYREEE (reference sequence).

The chain combines TRBV25-1 with TRBJ2-5; D is uncertain. Trimming removed 3 bases at V and 3 bases at J, with 8 bases between. Germline CDR1 is MGHDK and CDR2 is SYGVNS. This CDR3 contains 13 residues. The CDR3 region is CASSDEQKETQYF. The CDR3, as DNA: TGTGCCAGCAGTGACGAACAGAAAGAGACCCAGTACTTC.

This clonotype was recorded many times. This chain joins TRBV27 and TRBJ1-1; possible D gene TRBD1, 5 bases. The germline V gene has CDR1 MNHEY and CDR2 SMNVEV (reference sequence). CDR3 length equals 14 residues. With 3 bases removed from V and 3 bases from J, the gap between germline ends came to 11 bases. The CDR3 DNA follows: TGTGCCAGCAGTTTGAAGGGGCCGGACACTGAAGCTTTCTTT. Protein: CASSLKGPDTEAFF.

The chain uses TRBV3-1 and TRBJ2-6; unclear D gene. The V and J ends lost 3 bases and 0 bases respectively, with 15 bases between them. Germline lookup yields CDR1 LGHDT and CDR2 YNNKEL (reference sequence). There are 18 residues in the CDR3. CDR3 coding DNA: TGTGCCAGCAGCCAGGGAAGAGGAAAAGGCTCTGGGGCCAACGTCCTGACTTTC. This translates into CASSQGRGKGSGANVLTF. Variable domain in full (rest from reference TRBV3-1 and TRBJ2-6): DTAVSQTPKYLVTQMGNDKSIKCEQNLGHDTMYWYKQDSKKFLKIMFSYNNKELIINETVPNRFSPKSPDKAHLNLHINSLELGDSAVYFCASSQGRGKGSGANVLTFGAGSRLTVL.

There are many counts of this clonotype. V usage is TRBV5-1 and J usage is TRBJ1-3, with 8 bases aligning to TRBD1. The CDR3 totals 18 residues. V gave up 3 bases and J gave up 0 bases; unmatched junction bases: 11. CDR1 and CDR2 (germline): SGHRS, YFSETQ. The CDR3 loop is CASSSGSGTGSSGNTIYF. CDR3 bases: TGCGCCAGCAGCTCTGGATCCGGGACAGGAAGCTCTGGAAACACCATATATTTT.

This clonotype was seen many times. V is TRBV12-3 or TRBV12-4 and J is TRBJ1-1, with a weak D call TRBD1 (5 bases). The V end lost 6 bases, the J end lost 4 bases, and 15 bases lay between the germline ends. The CDR3 runs 14 residues. The CDR3 DNA reads as TGTGCCAGCAGCCTTACGGGGGTTGGCACTGAAGCTTTCTTT. Translation: CASSLTGVGTEAFF.

This clonotype came up a few times. The chain has TRBV18 and TRBJ1-5; TRBD1 matches 10 bases. V gave up 4 bases and J gave up 5 bases; unmatched junction bases: 5. CDR1 KGHSH and CDR2 LQKENI come from the germline V gene. There are 15 residues in the CDR3. The CDR3 bases are TGTGCCAGCTCACGGACAGGGGGAGGGCATCAGCCCCAGCATTTT. It is translated as CASSRTGGGHQPQHF.

V and J are TRBV2 and TRBJ2-5, with D perhaps being TRBD1 or TRBD2 (6 bases each). Per germline, CDR1 SNHLY and CDR2 FYNNEI. V lost 6 bases and J lost 4, with 12 bases in between. The CDR3 totals 13 residues. The CDR3 protein is CASREGGRETQYF. CDR3 coding DNA: TGTGCCAGCAGGGAGGGGGGCCGAGAGACCCAGTACTTC.

Points on this clonotype: This clone may be a read error of a much larger clone one base away. The chain joins TRBV7-2 to TRBJ2-7; no clear D gene. In germline, CDR1 is SGHTA, CDR2 FQGNSA. The CDR3 totals 14 residues. This chain's CDR3 is CASSLTLGLYGQYF. The CDR3 DNA sequence: TGTGCCAGCAGCTTAACTTTGGGCCTCTACGGGCAGTACTTC.

This clonotype has just one count. The chain carries TRBV2 and TRBJ2-3; 10 bases are shared with TRBD2. Germline CDR1 and CDR2: SNHLY and FYNNEI. The ends lost 10 bases at V and 5 bases at J; junction bases unmatched: 9. The CDR3 length is 14 residues. The CDR3 loop reads CATGSGGAKDTQYF. The CDR3 coding sequence is TGTGCCACAGGAAGCGGGGGGGCGAAAGATACGCAGTATTTT.

The chain combines TRBV6-6 with TRBJ1-3, with D uncertain. The CDR3 consists of 16 residues. V was clipped by 2 bases and J by 0 bases, with 11 bases between them. Germline-derived CDR1 and CDR2 are MNHNY and SVGAGI (reference sequence). CDR3 sequence reads: CASSYDYQSSGNTIYF. For the CDR3, the DNA is TGTGCCAGCAGTTACGATTACCAAAGCTCTGGAAACACCATATATTTT.

This clonotype showed up just a few times. V is TRBV6-2 or TRBV6-3 and J is TRBJ2-7, with a possible D match to TRBD2 (5 bases). CDR3 length: 11 residues. Germline CDR1 MNHEY, CDR2 SVGEGT. Deletions cut 6 bases from V and 9 bases from J, with 12 bases between. The CDR3 is CASSHGKGQYF. The CDR3 coding sequence is TGTGCCAGCAGCCACGGGAAAGGGCAGTACTTC.